This passage covers 16 T cell receptor beta chains from one sample sequenced in a study of tumor-infiltrating lymphocytes in primary liver carcinoma. Germline DNA was also extracted, and blood RNA derived from unsorted whole blood. The input was around 530 ng total RNA; TCR beta cDNA was made from it with a constant-region primer. It was through three nested multiplex PCR rounds of slightly modified ARM-PCR that TCR beta libraries arose. Investigators reported that the first two PCR rounds, at 10 to 11 cycles each, used TRBV1-TRBV30 forward primers with a C-beta reverse primer. TCRdb independently ran MiXCR on the multiplex PCR reads; one entry per CDR3 protein. The sample lists fewer than 400,000 distinct CDR3 sequences, 65% seen once, with roughly 9% in the top ten. Material for sequencing was peripheral blood. Receptors originate from a man aged 35 to 55 with primary liver carcinoma and hepatitis B virus infection.

As to this clonotype: This may come from a read error, since a much larger clone is one base off. The CDR3 DNA sequence: TGCGCCAGCAGCGCTACGAATAGCGGGAGGGGTAGTGAGCAGTTCTTC. This sequence encodes CASSATNSGRGSEQFF. The J gene is TRBJ2-1, the V gene TRBV5-1; TRBD2 aligns across 11 bases. CDR3 length equals 16 residues. V was clipped by 4 bases and J by 9 bases; unmatched bases: 12. The germline V gene has CDR1 SGHRS and CDR2 YFSETQ.

The V gene is TRBV29-1, the J gene TRBJ2-1, with 9 positions matching TRBD2. The CDR3 spans 14 residues. CDR1 SQVTM and CDR2 ANQGSEA come from the germline V gene. The trim removed 4 bases at V and 7 bases at J, leaving 8 bases unmatched. The CDR3 reads CSVGGKTSGNEQFF. The CDR3 nucleotides read TGCAGCGTTGGAGGGAAGACTAGCGGAAATGAGCAGTTCTTC.

Notes on this clonotype: The junction does not match germline at one end; this may be a read error. The rearrangement uses TRBV10-3 and TRBJ2-3; weak D call: TRBD2 (6 bases). Germline CDR1 ENHRY, CDR2 SYGVKD. The length of the CDR3 is 12 residues. The CDR3 loop is CAISTGEDTQYF. The CDR3 nucleotides are TGTGCCATCTCAACCGGGGAGGATACACAGTATTTT.

The rearrangement joins TRBV7-8 to TRBJ2-7, with D tentatively TRBD1 (7 bases). The germline gives CDR1 SGHVS, CDR2 FQNEAQ. V was trimmed by 3 bases and J by 6 bases, leaving 18 bases between them. This CDR3 region has 15 residues. The CDR3: CASSFKRAGGREQYF. The DNA for the CDR3 is TGTGCCAGCAGCTTCAAACGGGCAGGGGGGCGCGAGCAGTACTTC.

Concerning this clonotype itself: A much larger clone is a single base away; this may be a read error. The V gene is TRBV25-1, the J gene TRBJ1-1; TRBD1 matches at 7 bases. Germline V gene lookup returns CDR1 MGHDK and CDR2 SYGVNS. The CDR3 has 13 residues. CDR3 bases: TGTGTCAGCAGTGCGACCGGGACAGCGGTCGCTTTCTTT. Translating it yields CVSSATGTAVAFF.

In this sample, this clonotype turned up once. Germline is not matched at one junction end, which may reflect a read error. The chain uses TRBV11-2 and TRBJ2-1; D is unclear. Looked up from germline, CDR1 is SGHAT and CDR2 is FQNNGV. The length of the CDR3 is 16 residues. CDR3 sequence: CANSLYSGSSNNEQFF. In DNA form, the CDR3 reads TGTGCCAACAGCTTATATTCCGGGTCTTCTAACAATGAGCAGTTCTTC. Full variable domain (outside the CDR3, taken from reference TRBV11-2 and TRBJ2-1): EAGVAQSPRYKIIEKRQSVAFWCNPISGHATLYWYQQILGQGPKLLIQFQNNGVVDDSQLPKDRFSAERLKGVDSTLKIQPAKLEDSAVYLCANSLYSGSSNNEQFFGPGTRLTVL.

As concerns this clonotype: Germline and junction disagree at one end, which may indicate a read error. This chain joins TRBV12-3 or TRBV12-4 and TRBJ2-1, with TRBD1 matching over 9 bases. This CDR3 has 16 residues. The CDR3 protein is CVSSPSRDRDSDEQFF. In DNA, the CDR3 is TGTGTCAGCAGTCCATCGAGGGACAGGGATAGTGATGAGCAGTTCTTC.

As to this clonotype: The junction departs from germline at one end; a sequencing error may be responsible. The genes are TRBV5-8 and TRBJ2-7; TRBD1 might be the D (5 bases). CDR1 is SGHTS, CDR2 YDEGEE, per germline. This CDR3 has 13 amino acids. CDR3 loop: CTSSVRQGYEQYF. The CDR3 DNA reads as TGTACCAGCAGCGTACGGCAGGGTTACGAGCAGTACTTC.

The chain has TRBV7-9 and TRBJ1-1; D is unclear. The CDR3 has 12 residues. V dropped 2 bases and J dropped 6 bases, with 7 bases sitting between them. The germline V gene encodes CDR1 SEHNR and CDR2 FQNEAQ (reference sequence). Here the CDR3 DNA reads TGTGCCAGCAGCTTATTTGGATCTGAAGCTTTCTTT. This sequence encodes CASSLFGSEAFF.

The chain links TRBV30 to TRBJ2-7; 9 nucleotides match TRBD1. CDR1 is GTSNPN, CDR2 SVGIG, per germline (reference sequence). J gave up 11 bases and V 2 bases, and 10 bases lay outside the gene matches. This CDR3 region has 13 residues. Here the CDR3 reads CAWSTGQGASEYF. The CDR3 DNA sequence: TGTGCCTGGAGTACGGGACAGGGTGCTTCAGAGTACTTC.

This clonotype was observed a single time. A much larger clone lies a single base off, so this may be a read error. V and J are TRBV7-9 and TRBJ1-2; TRBD1 might be the D (6 bases). The CDR3 is 12 amino acids. Germline-derived CDR1 and CDR2 are SEHNR and FQNEAQ (reference sequence). The CDR3 DNA reads TGTGCCGGCAGCTCAAGGGGGGAAGGCTACACCTTC. Translated: CAGSSRGEGYTF. The full variable domain, in which reference TRBV7-9 and TRBJ1-2 provide the parts outside the CDR3, is DTGVSQNPRHKITKRGQNVTFRCDPISEHNRLYWYRQTLGQGPEFLTYFQNEAQLEKSRLLSDRFSAERPKGSFSTLEIQRTEQGDSAMYLCAGSSRGEGYTFGSGTRLTVV.

A note on this clonotype: A much larger clone differs by one base, so this may be a read error. The chain uses TRBV10-3 and TRBJ2-5; no reliable D call. The CDR3 runs to 12 residues. Looked up from germline, CDR1 is ENHRY and CDR2 is SYGVKD. The CDR3 reads CAISESQESQYF. The CDR3 nucleotides read TGTGCCATCAGTGAGTCGCAAGAGTCCCAGTACTTC.

This clonotype was seen at least ten times. Relative to the germline gene, one junction end is altered; a read error may explain this. The chain couples TRBV12-3 or TRBV12-4 to TRBJ2-2, with 8 positions matching TRBD1. CDR3 length: 14 amino acids. CDR3 bases: TGTGCCAGCAGTTCCCAGGGGGCTACCGGGGAGCTTTTTTTT. This gives the protein CASSSQGATGELFF.

In regard to this clonotype: The junction shows a germline mismatch at one end, possibly a read error. V gene TRBV14 combines with J gene TRBJ1-1; D possibly corresponds to TRBD1 (5 bases). The CDR3 has 13 residues. The germline V gene encodes CDR1 SGHDN and CDR2 FVKESK. The chain's CDR3 is CTSNQEHTGLAFF. CDR3 nucleotide sequence: TGTACCAGCAACCAAGAGCATACAGGTTTAGCTTTCTTT.

The chain carries TRBV6-2 or TRBV6-3 and TRBJ2-3; weak D call: TRBD2 (5 bases). Per the germline V gene, CDR1 is MNHEY and CDR2 is SVGEGT. Between the trimmed V and J ends, which lost 7 bases and 4 bases, there was a span of 18 bases. This CDR3 spans 15 amino acids. The CDR3 is CASIRAARAPDTQYF. The CDR3 DNA is TGTGCCAGCATTCGAGCGGCTAGGGCCCCAGATACGCAGTATTTT.

This chain connects TRBV21-1 to TRBJ2-5; no DNA check was done on the table's D call, TRBD1. TRBV21-1 is given as a pseudogene. The CDR3 consists of 14 residues. CDR3 nucleotide sequence: TGTGCGACTGGTGGGAAAGGGGGCGAAGAGACCCAGTACTTC. Translation gives CATGGKGGEETQYF.